This T cell receptor beta chain was captured in a study of T cells in tuberculosis (dated by TCRdb to the late 2010s). Some background on the complete study: The study combined CD1B tetramers and high-throughput TCR immunosequencing to characterize T cells specific for the mycobacterial lipid antigen glucose monomycolate (GMM). In a South African clinical cohort, IGRA-negative adolescents, IGRA-positive adolescents with latent tuberculosis and adults with active tuberculosis were compared, with fewer than eleven people in each group. Results and caveats for the whole study, not just this receptor: Shorter CDR3-alpha lengths in active tuberculosis patients partly drove the smaller NN-distances, and the TCR-beta difference was not statistically significant. With the diverse GMM-specific repertoire as input, a classifier achieved approximately 90% accuracy (AUROC 0.7 to 0.9), whereas GEM motif frequencies as input gave more than 55% accuracy. Smaller mean NN-distances to GMM-specific TCRs were observed in active tuberculosis TCR-alpha repertoires than in IGRA-negative controls, suggesting clonal expansion of GMM-specific TCRs. Clinical samples were selected based on which cryopreserved specimens were available, and the active tuberculosis cases were adults whereas the controls were adolescents.

To note about this clone: Its cognate antigen has yet to be identified. No per-base quality is available; no much larger clone lies one base away.

From a lookup of the germline V gene (reference sequence), CDR1 and CDR2 are MNHNY and SVGAGI. The CDR3 numbers 14 residues from cysteine through phenylalanine. The only DNA kept is the CDR3, 42 bases in frame from the first base. V is pared back by 8 bases and J by 0 bases, with 11 bases lying between the germline termini. The immunoSEQ multiplex PCR assay was used to generate TCR libraries, with TCR-beta and/or TCR-alpha/delta assays applied to each sample. The Illumina high-throughput platform was used to sequence the amplified TCR libraries. The authors' analysis ran thus. Clustering and dimensionality reduction relied on pairwise TCRdist distances among GMM-specific receptors from T cells that were either sorted ex vivo or expanded in vitro. The score assigned to each clinical repertoire was mean NN-distance, meaning the average TCRdist to the nearest 10% of tetramer-positive reference sequences. GEM TCR motif frequency was computed as the fraction of unique TCRs matching known GEM sequences by V/J usage and CDR3 length. Active tuberculosis was classified by linear discriminant analysis with leave-one-out cross-validation, implemented in scikit-learn. TCRdb obtained this table from immuneACCESS and retained in-frame rearrangements with V and J assigned. These tables miss some clones; where compared with another copy, unresolved V genes account for less than half of the shortfall, and the remainder is unexplained. V, J and clone size reflect that table, while D and trimming were determined from the DNA. The sample table lists tens of thousands of clones, around 94% of them with a count of one. Roughly 15% of the sample goes to the ten largest clones.

At study entry, adolescents were screened for latent tuberculosis infection by tuberculin skin test and QuantiFERON-TB GOLD In-Tube IGRA. Immunosequencing of unsorted cryopreserved PBMC covered, on average, about 91,000 T cells per clinical donor. Eleven high schools in the Worcester region of the Western Cape, South Africa, served as enrollment sites for adolescents aged 12 to 18 years. Ten or so adolescents infected with M. tuberculosis and about ten uninfected adolescents were chosen and matched for age and sex. Adolescent PBMC were isolated from freshly drawn heparinized blood by density centrifugation and cryopreserved.

This receptor was identified in a donor between 10 and 35 years old with latent tuberculosis or without tuberculosis infection. Some clones in this sample may be carry-over from other donors' samples. The sample comprised PBMCs. This chain joins TRBV6-6 to TRBJ1-3; TRBD1 is a weak D gene call, 5 bases matching. The nucleotide sequence reads TGTGCCAGCCGACAGCCGAACTCTGGAAACACCATATATTTT. It encodes CASRQPNSGNTIYF.